This T cell receptor beta chain was captured by sequencing in a study of blood T cell repertoires in COVID-19. The data were produced by immunoSEQ multiplex PCR, yet TCRdb's version contains in-frame clones alone and is incomplete. The sample holds under 25,000 clones, around 90% seen once. The ends lost 0 bases at V and 8 bases at J; junction bases unmatched: 9. Germline V gives CDR1 LGHNA, CDR2 YSLEER. This CDR3 has 15 amino acids. This clone was detected a few times. This chain connects TRBV4-3 to TRBJ2-7, with TRBD2 matching 8 bases. The TCR originated in a woman in her sixties or seventies with active COVID-19. Sequencing was carried out using peripheral blood. In DNA form, the CDR3 reads TGCGCCAGCAGCCAAGAGGCCCAGCGGGGGAAGCAGCAGTACTTC. Its translation: CASSQEAQRGKQQYF.